The text below deals with one T cell receptor beta chain. Its antigen is not known. Full-length variable regions came from constant-region reverse primers plus semi-nested Nested Universal Primer A PCR. Each CDR3 protein gets one entry after TCRdb re-called the 5' RACE reads with MiXCR. This sample has roughly 46,000 distinct CDR3 sequences; roughly 28% occur once, and the top ten carry roughly 1.9%. Findings and caveats of the study: Tumor memory CD4+ T cell TCR gene usage was found to cluster with blood and lymph node memory CD4+ cells and with lymph node naive CD4+ cells. Tumor Treg TCRs overlapped most with tumor naive CD4+ cells.

Naive CD4+ T cells were purified with Tregs depleted by CD25. The germline gives CDR1 SGHRS, CDR2 YFSETQ. This CDR3 region has 14 residues. V shed 4 bases and J 3 bases; nucleotides not matched to a gene: 4. The chain has TRBV5-1 and TRBJ2-1, with 7 bases aligning to TRBD2. The sample was naive CD4+ T cells sorted from blood. As for subset: naive CD4+ T cells, CD4+CD45RA+CD25-. This receptor was taken from a female donor with breast cancer. In DNA, the CDR3 is TGCGCCAGCAGCGTTACTAGCGACTACAATGAGCAGTTCTTC. Amino acid sequence: CASSVTSDYNEQFF. The full variable domain, in which reference TRBV5-1 and TRBJ2-1 provide the parts outside the CDR3, is KAGVTQTPRYLIKTRGQQVTLSCSPISGHRSVSWYQQTPGQGLQFLFEYFSETQRNKGNFPGRFSGRQFSNSRSEMNVSTLELGDSALYLCASSVTSDYNEQFFGPGTRLTVL.